This T cell receptor (beta chain) appears in the sequencing data of a study of cytomegalovirus exposure and HLA in healthy donors. Regarding the study as a whole: Among the sequence variants, a highly shared cluster was likely an artifact of sequencing.

Trimming took 2 bases from V and 5 from J; bases not matched to a gene: 10. The length of the CDR3 is 17 residues. The germline gives CDR1 WSHSY, CDR2 SAAADI. All the people who gave samples were healthy bone marrow donors. Vbeta (60) and Jbeta (13) primers were used in the PCR. Repertoires were generated with immunoSEQ multiplex PCR, while TCRdb's copy carries only in-frame clones and drops some. Here the sample spans 200,000 to 300,000 clones, roughly 80% being singletons. On this clone itself: Its specificity is unknown.

Sequenced sample: PBMCs. The chain recombines TRBV10-2 with TRBJ2-3, with TRBD2 identical over 10 bases. The receptor was isolated from a woman in her thirties or forties in good health and CMV-seropositive. The CDR3 nucleotides read TGCGCCAGCAGTGAGGCCCGTCTAGCGGGAGTTATAGATACGCAGTATTTT. Protein product: CASSEARLAGVIDTQYF.